What follows are 32 T cell receptor beta chains derived from one specimen sequenced in a study of CD8+ T cells in alopecia areata. The authors extracted RNA and reverse transcribed it into cDNA as the sequencing template. Produced via immunoSEQ multiplex PCR; TCRdb's table is partial and in-frame only. The sample has approximately 42,000 clones; under 70% are singletons. Treatment meaning: oral pan-JAK inhibitor, 5-10 mg twice daily. The material was CD8+ T cells sorted from blood, obtained at week 4, from a patient treated with tofacitinib. Receptor source: a human donor with alopecia areata.

The chain joins TRBV30 to TRBJ2-7; D may be TRBD2 (6 bases). The CDR3 is 12 residues long. V lost 0 bases and J lost 6, with 9 bases in between. CDR1 GTSNPN and CDR2 SVGIG come from the germline V gene (reference sequence). CDR3 coding DNA: TGTGCCTGGAGTGTAACAGCGGGCGAGCAGTACTTC. This encodes CAWSVTAGEQYF.

The chain recombines TRBV7-9 with TRBJ2-3; 11 positions match TRBD2. CDR1 is SEHNR, CDR2 FQNEAQ, per germline (reference sequence). V trimming: 5 bases; J trimming: 5 bases; junction bases outside the gene matches: 9. CDR3 length: 16 amino acids. The CDR3 is CASSPQLAGEEDTQYF. The CDR3 DNA is TGTGCCAGCAGCCCACAACTAGCGGGGGAGGAAGATACGCAGTATTTT.

J is TRBJ1-1 and V is TRBV19; 7 bases align to TRBD1. Germline V gives CDR1 LNHDA, CDR2 SQIVND (reference sequence). The CDR3 totals 14 residues. J was trimmed by 4 bases and V by 3 bases; bases with no gene match: 5. The CDR3 is CASSINRGTTEAFF. CDR3 bases: TGTGCCAGTAGTATCAACAGGGGAACCACTGAAGCTTTCTTT.

The chain uses TRBV4-3 and TRBJ1-6, with 8 bases lining up with TRBD1. With V trimmed by 1 base and J by 6 bases, 8 bases remained unmatched. Germline assignment: CDR1 LGHNA and CDR2 YSLEER. There are 17 residues in the CDR3. The CDR3 sequence: CASSQGDRSGPNSPLHF. CDR3 coding DNA: TGCGCCAGCAGCCAAGGGGACAGGTCGGGCCCTAATTCACCCCTCCACTTT.

V is TRBV30 and J is TRBJ1-5; 8 bases fit TRBD1. Germline V lookup: CDR1 GTSNPN, CDR2 SVGIG (reference sequence). V trimming: 0 bases; J trimming: 9 bases; junction bases outside the gene matches: 1. The CDR3 is 12 residues long. The CDR3 bases are TGTGCCTGGAGTGTACAGGGGGGGCCCCAGCATTTT. Translating it yields CAWSVQGGPQHF.

The J gene is TRBJ2-7, the V gene TRBV7-9, with D unresolved. The CDR3 sequence is 14 residues long. Germline assignment: CDR1 SEHNR and CDR2 FQNEAQ (reference sequence). Trimming removed 1 base at V and 4 bases at J, with 11 bases between. As DNA, the CDR3 is TGTGCCAGCAGCTTAGTTTCAGAAAGTTACGAGCAGTACTTC. This codes for CASSLVSESYEQYF.

The chain recombines TRBV27 with TRBJ1-1; D is perhaps TRBD1 (6 bases). Germline values: CDR1 MNHEY, CDR2 SMNVEV (reference sequence). The CDR3 is 16 residues long. V was trimmed by 5 bases and J by 1 base, leaving 17 bases between them. This CDR3 reads CASSRSLQGQNTEAFF. The CDR3 DNA reads TGTGCCAGCAGTCGATCCTTACAGGGACAGAACACTGAAGCTTTCTTT.

The chain links TRBV4-1 to TRBJ1-5; 10 nucleotides agree with TRBD1. Germline V gives CDR1 MGHRA, CDR2 YSYEKL. CDR3 length equals 17 residues. V gave up 4 bases and J gave up 3 bases; unmatched junction bases: 9. The CDR3 nucleotides read TGCGCCAGCAGCCTAATTACCGGGACAGGGGCCAATCAGCCCCAGCATTTT. Protein: CASSLITGTGANQPQHF.

The V call is TRBV10-3, the J call TRBJ2-5, with 7 nucleotides matching TRBD1. Germline V lookup: CDR1 ENHRY, CDR2 SYGVKD. V trimming: 3 bases; J trimming: 5 bases; junction bases outside the gene matches: 3. There are 13 residues in the CDR3. CDR3 sequence: CAISEGGAETQYF. The CDR3 region has the DNA TGTGCCATCAGTGAAGGGGGCGCGGAGACCCAGTACTTC.

This clone was observed a single time. The chain joins TRBV30 to TRBJ2-2, with TRBD1 matching 7 bases. Germline-derived CDR1 and CDR2 are GTSNPN and SVGIG (reference sequence). With V trimmed by 0 bases and J by 7 bases, 5 bases remained unmatched. This CDR3 spans 14 amino acids. The CDR3 loop reads CAWSVRGGGGELFF. The CDR3 nucleotides are TGTGCCTGGAGTGTACGAGGGGGCGGCGGGGAGCTGTTTTTT.

In this sample, this clone is medium-sized. V is TRBV4-3 and J is TRBJ2-1; no reliable D call. The V gene lost 3 bases and the J gene lost 6 bases, with 9 bases spanning the gap. The CDR3 has 13 amino acids. Germline values: CDR1 LGHNA, CDR2 YSLEER. The CDR3 DNA sequence: TGCGCCAGCAGCCATAGCCTTACCAATGAGCAGTTCTTC. Amino acid sequence: CASSHSLTNEQFF.

This rearrangement joins TRBV29-1 to TRBJ2-7; D tentatively reads TRBD1 or TRBD2 (5 bases each). V lost 1 base and J lost 4, with 17 bases in between. The CDR3 contains 15 residues. Per the germline V gene, CDR1 is SQVTM and CDR2 is ANQGSEA. CDR3 nucleotide sequence: TGCAGCGTTGAAGGTCTCCCGGGACGGGAATACGAGCAGTACTTC. It translates to CSVEGLPGREYEQYF.

The chain is built from TRBV27 and TRBJ1-5, with D tentatively TRBD1 (6 bases). Per the germline V gene, CDR1 is MNHEY and CDR2 is SMNVEV (reference sequence). Deletions cut 5 bases from V and 4 bases from J, with 12 bases between. CDR3 length equals 14 residues. The CDR3 reads CASSEVGGNQPQHF. The CDR3 DNA reads TGTGCCAGCAGTGAGGTAGGGGGAAATCAGCCCCAGCATTTT.

The rearrangement links TRBV9 to TRBJ1-1; unclear D gene. Germline V gives CDR1 SGDLS, CDR2 YYNGEE. V lost 0 bases to trimming and J lost 0 bases, with 6 bases between them. The CDR3 is 14 residues long. CDR3 DNA sequence: TGTGCCAGCAGCGTAGGGTCTATGAACACTGAAGCTTTCTTT. Translation: CASSVGSMNTEAFF.

J is TRBJ2-7 and V is TRBV5-1; 7 positions agree with TRBD1. Germline V lookup: CDR1 SGHRS, CDR2 YFSETQ. The CDR3 is 15 residues long. V shed 4 bases, J shed 0 bases, and the junction held 7 bases outside the gene matches. CDR3 region: CASSPEQGTSYEQYF. The CDR3 DNA reads as TGCGCCAGCAGCCCAGAACAGGGGACCTCCTACGAGCAGTACTTC.

V usage is TRBV7-8 and J usage is TRBJ1-3; D gene unclear. Trimming shortened V by 5 bases and J by 0 bases, and 11 bases separated the two germline ends. CDR1 SGHVS and CDR2 FQNEAQ come from the germline V gene. This CDR3 spans 15 amino acids. The CDR3 is CASSLGPSSGNTIYF. Here the CDR3 DNA reads TGTGCCAGCAGCCTCGGGCCCAGCTCTGGAAACACCATATATTTT.

This chain connects TRBV5-6 to TRBJ1-1, with TRBD1 matching over 9 bases. Germline CDR1 SGHDT, CDR2 YYEEEE. The CDR3 spans 16 residues. With V trimmed by 2 bases and J by 0 bases, 5 bases remained unmatched. The DNA of the CDR3 is TGTGCCAGCAGCTTACGGACAGGGGACCTGAACACTGAAGCTTTCTTT. It encodes CASSLRTGDLNTEAFF.

The chain has TRBV7-8 and TRBJ2-7, with 7 bases identical to TRBD1. The trim removed 5 bases at V and 2 bases at J, leaving 6 bases unmatched. Germline CDR1 is SGHVS and CDR2 is FQNEAQ. This CDR3 comprises 14 residues. CDR3 bases: TGTGCCAGCAGCAATACCGGGACAGCCTACGAGCAGTACTTC. Its protein is CASSNTGTAYEQYF.

This clone showed up just once. The rearrangement links TRBV2 to TRBJ2-3; 9 bases match TRBD1. The length of the CDR3 is 15 residues. CDR1 and CDR2 from the germline V gene are SNHLY and FYNNEI. J was trimmed by 0 bases and V by 3 bases; bases with no gene match: 1. CDR3 nucleotides: TGTGCCAGCAGTGAGGGACAGGGAAGCACAGATACGCAGTATTTT. It translates to CASSEGQGSTDTQYF.

The rearrangement uses TRBV27 and TRBJ2-3, with D tentatively TRBD2 (5 bases). The CDR3 sequence is 14 residues long. CDR1 and CDR2 (germline): MNHEY, SMNVEV (reference sequence). The V end was cut by 7 bases, the J end by 2 bases, with 13 bases between. In nucleotides, the CDR3 is TGTGCCAGCACTACGGGGAATTACACAGATACGCAGTATTTT. Its translation: CASTTGNYTDTQYF.

This clone is termed medium-sized. Other DNA sequences in the same sample also yield this CDR3. This chain connects TRBV15 to TRBJ2-1; 8 bases map to TRBD1. This CDR3 comprises 14 residues. The germline CDR1 and CDR2 sequences are LNHNV and YYDKDF (reference sequence). V shed 5 bases and J 5 bases; nucleotides not matched to a gene: 5. In DNA, the CDR3 is TGTGCCACCAGCCCGGGGACAGGAAACAATGAGCAGTTCTTC. This sequence encodes CATSPGTGNNEQFF.

The genes are TRBV9 and TRBJ2-3; D not resolved. Germline-derived CDR1 and CDR2 are SGDLS and YYNGEE. Trimming took 4 bases from V and 5 from J, leaving 8 bases between them. This CDR3 is built from 12 residues. The CDR3 loop is CASSPQRDTQYF. The CDR3 DNA sequence: TGTGCCAGCAGCCCCCAGCGAGATACGCAGTATTTT.

The chain combines TRBV27 with TRBJ2-5, with 11 bases fitting TRBD2. Germline V gene lookup returns CDR1 MNHEY and CDR2 SMNVEV (reference sequence). This CDR3 spans 15 amino acids. V lost 6 bases to trimming and J lost 5 bases; unmatched junction nucleotides: 8. CDR3 residues: CASRGLAGGRETQYF. The CDR3 coding sequence is TGTGCCAGCAGAGGCCTAGCGGGGGGCCGGGAGACCCAGTACTTC.

This chain joins TRBV29-1 and TRBJ2-1; D remains unclear. V lost 7 bases and J 2 bases, leaving 12 bases between the germline ends. The CDR3 has 13 amino acids. Germline CDR1 SQVTM, CDR2 ANQGSEA. CDR3 protein: CSGDHSPYNEQFF. In DNA, the CDR3 is TGCAGCGGAGACCATAGCCCCTACAATGAGCAGTTCTTC.

The chain combines TRBV6-5 with TRBJ2-7; unclear D gene. V lost 6 bases and J lost 6, with 9 bases in between. This CDR3 is 11 amino acids long. Germline-derived CDR1 and CDR2 are MNHEY and SVGAGI. The CDR3 protein is CASRSSREQYF. The CDR3 DNA is TGTGCCAGCAGGTCCTCGCGCGAGCAGTACTTC.

This clone has more than one count but fewer than ten. The V gene is TRBV30, the J gene TRBJ2-7; 10 bases are a match to TRBD1. Germline CDR1 GTSNPN, CDR2 SVGIG (reference sequence). The CDR3 is 14 amino acids. After removal of 2 bases from V and 2 bases from J, the junction contained 3 bases not matched to a gene. The CDR3 DNA follows: TGTGCCTGGAGTATTGGACAGGGGGCCTACGAGCAGTACTTC. Its translation is CAWSIGQGAYEQYF.

The V and J genes are TRBV29-1 and TRBJ2-7; tentative D call: TRBD1 (6 bases). Per the germline V gene, CDR1 is SQVTM and CDR2 is ANQGSEA. The length of the CDR3 is 13 residues. The ends were cut back, 4 bases at V and 0 bases at J, with 10 bases in the middle. The CDR3 coding sequence is TGCAGCGTTGGTGGGGGCCTCTCCTACGAGCAGTACTTC. It specifies CSVGGGLSYEQYF.

This rearrangement joins TRBV11-2 to TRBJ2-3; possibly TRBD2 for D (6 bases). The germline gives CDR1 SGHAT, CDR2 FQNNGV. V was shortened by 0 bases and J by 2 bases, with 12 bases between the two germline ends. The CDR3 extends over 16 amino acids. CDR3 DNA: TGTGCCAGCAGCTTAGATACGCGCGGGGTCACAGATACGCAGTATTTT. Translating it yields CASSLDTRGVTDTQYF.

This clone was recorded only once. This chain links TRBV4-3 with TRBJ2-1, with 7 nucleotides matching TRBD1. The CDR3 is 14 residues long. Germline V gene lookup returns CDR1 LGHNA and CDR2 YSLEER. Germline trimming cut 0 bases from V and 12 bases from J; bases unmatched to any gene: 8. CDR3 DNA: TGCGCCAGCAGCCAAGATGTAGAGGGGGACAGGCAGTTCTTC. It specifies CASSQDVEGDRQFF.

Of note for this clone: Other DNA sequences in the sample encode the same CDR3. The V and J genes are TRBV29-1 and TRBJ1-2, with TRBD1 matching 8 bases. Germline V lookup: CDR1 SQVTM, CDR2 ANQGSEA. The CDR3 covers 13 residues. The ends lost 4 bases at V and 8 bases at J; junction bases unmatched: 9. This chain's CDR3 is CSVGLQGALGYTF. The CDR3 bases are TGCAGCGTTGGATTGCAGGGGGCGCTAGGCTACACCTTC.

In this sample, this clone turned up a few times. The gene calls are TRBV29-1 and TRBJ2-5, with D possibly being TRBD2 (5 bases). V lost 2 bases and J lost 3, with 10 bases in between. CDR3 length: 13 residues. Germline CDR1 reads SQVTM; CDR2 reads ANQGSEA. CDR3 region: CSVERGYEETQYF. The CDR3 DNA reads as TGCAGCGTTGAACGCGGGTACGAAGAGACCCAGTACTTC.

This clone was detected once. The rearrangement uses TRBV29-1 and TRBJ1-2; 9 bases are shared with TRBD1. V lost 3 bases, J lost 1 base, and 6 bases stayed unmatched. The CDR3 contains 15 residues. Germline V gene sequence: CDR1 SQVTM, CDR2 ANQGSEA. DNA of the CDR3: TGCAGCGTTGAGGGGGGACAGGGTTATAACTATGGCTACACCTTC. It encodes CSVEGGQGYNYGYTF.